The rows below give T cell receptor beta chains drawn from one sample of a study of T cell responses to AZD1222 COVID-19 vaccine. Profiled with immunoSEQ multiplex PCR; TCRdb holds only in-frame clones, not every one. Of around 78,000 clones detected, roughly four fifths appear once; the ten largest clones hold 2.9%. Sample: peripheral blood, taken on day 0 of AZD1222 vaccination. The receptors were sampled from an adult in good health. The CDR3 runs from the conserved cysteine through the conserved F or W. D genes are given only for firm matches. The size field is filled for only some rows; it gives once, few, many or a size class.

v_gene	d_gene	j_gene	abundance	CDR3aa	CDR3nt
TRBV7-9	-	TRBJ1-2	-	CASSSQDSSYGYTF	TGTGCCAGCAGCTCCCAGGACAGTTCCTATGGCTACACCTTC
TRBV5-4	TRBD1	TRBJ2-1	-	CASSDRGGLVSNEQFF	TGTGCCAGCAGCGATAGAGGGGGCCTGGTTTCCAATGAGCAGTTCTTC
TRBV28	-	TRBJ1-2	once	CASSSPDSTGFGYTF	TGTGCCAGCAGTTCCCCAGATTCAACAGGGTTTGGCTACACCTTC
TRBV5-1	-	TRBJ2-7	-	CASSWGLDAYEQYF	TGCGCCAGCAGCTGGGGGCTAGATGCCTACGAGCAGTACTTC
TRBV15	TRBD1	TRBJ2-5	few	CATSRGDSEKTQYF	TGTGCCACCAGCAGGGGGGACAGTGAGAAGACCCAGTACTTC
TRBV5-1	-	TRBJ1-1	-	CASREQLNTEAFF	TGCGCCAGCAGGGAACAGCTGAACACTGAAGCTTTCTTT
TRBV19	-	TRBJ2-7	-	CASSSGPGYGEQYF	TGTGCCAGTAGTAGCGGTCCGGGGTATGGCGAGCAGTACTTC
TRBV7-5	-	TRBJ2-7	-	CARSPGHEPTSYEQYF	TGTGCCAGAAGCCCGGGACACGAGCCTACCTCCTACGAGCAGTACTTC
TRBV21-1	-	TRBJ1-1	-	CASSRPGQKDTEAFF	TGTGCCAGCAGCAGGCCGGGACAGAAGGACACTGAAGCTTTCTTT
TRBV5-1	-	TRBJ2-7	-	CASSLSFGTSYEQYF	TGCGCCAGCAGCTTGTCGTTCGGGACGTCCTACGAGCAGTACTTC
TRBV7-2	TRBD1	TRBJ2-1	-	CASSLGLTGGLSYNEQFF	TGTGCCAGCAGCTTAGGCCTCACAGGGGGCTTATCCTACAATGAGCAGTTCTTC
TRBV2	-	TRBJ1-5	-	CASTDGYSNQPQHF	TGTGCCAGCACGGACGGATATAGCAATCAGCCCCAGCATTTT
TRBV11-2	TRBD1	TRBJ1-2	-	CASSLGAGGQGYGYTF	TGTGCCAGCAGCTTAGGGGCTGGTGGACAGGGCTATGGCTACACCTTC
TRBV11-3	TRBD2	TRBJ2-1	-	CASSLGLAGLVDEQFF	TGTGCCAGCAGCTTAGGACTAGCGGGGTTGGTCGATGAGCAGTTCTTC
TRBV4-1	-	TRBJ1-1	once	CASSTGLENTEAFF	TGCGCCAGCAGTACAGGGTTAGAGAACACTGAAGCTTTCTTT
TRBV10-3	-	TRBJ2-3	once	CAIRDPTDTQYF	TGTGCCATCAGGGACCCCACAGATACGCAGTATTTT
TRBV6-5	-	TRBJ1-3	-	CASSLRDRSGNTIYF	TGTGCCAGCAGCCTTAGGGACCGCTCTGGAAACACCATATATTTT
TRBV9	TRBD1	TRBJ2-5	-	CASSVGGGTGAYQETQYF	TGTGCCAGCAGCGTAGGAGGCGGGACAGGAGCGTACCAAGAGACCCAGTACTTC
TRBV5-4	-	TRBJ1-3	-	CASSLAETGGNTIYF	TGTGCCAGCAGCTTGGCCGAGACAGGAGGAAACACCATATATTTT
TRBV7-2	TRBD1	TRBJ2-2	-	CASSKGQGAGELFF	TGTGCCAGCAGCAAGGGACAGGGTGCCGGGGAGCTGTTTTTT
TRBV6-2/TRBV6-3	TRBD1	TRBJ2-5	-	CASSYGQGTQETQYF	TGTGCCAGCAGTTACGGACAGGGTACACAAGAGACCCAGTACTTC
TRBV2	TRBD1	TRBJ2-1	-	CASSHPGQGAYEQFF	TGTGCCAGCAGTCACCCGGGACAGGGGGCCTATGAGCAGTTCTTC
TRBV15	TRBD2	TRBJ2-1	-	CATSRGPMTSGYNEQFF	TGTGCCACCAGCAGGGGACCGATGACTAGCGGCTACAATGAGCAGTTCTTC
TRBV7-8	-	TRBJ1-3	-	CASSLGRSSGNTIYF	TGTGCCAGCAGCTTAGGCAGGAGCTCTGGAAACACCATATATTTT
TRBV13	TRBD1	TRBJ2-1	-	CASSLQGPGGNEQFF	TGTGCCAGCAGCTTACAGGGACCAGGGGGCAATGAGCAGTTCTTC
TRBV30	-	TRBJ1-1	-	CAWNIGGEGTEAFF	TGTGCCTGGAACATCGGGGGGGAGGGCACTGAAGCTTTCTTT
TRBV5-4	TRBD2	TRBJ2-5	-	CASSLGLAGGSETQYF	TGTGCCAGCAGCTTGGGACTAGCGGGGGGGTCGGAGACCCAGTACTTC
TRBV10-3	-	TRBJ1-1	-	CAISSGAEAFF	TGTGCCATCAGCTCAGGGGCCGAAGCTTTCTTT
TRBV4-3	TRBD1	TRBJ1-2	-	CASSLDRVHYGYTF	TGCGCCAGCAGCCTAGACAGGGTGCACTATGGCTACACCTTC
TRBV7-3	TRBD2	TRBJ2-5	-	CASSLGGNRQETQYF	TGTGCCAGCAGCTTGGGGGGGAACCGCCAAGAGACCCAGTACTTC
TRBV12-3/TRBV12-4	TRBD1	TRBJ1-6	-	CASSGQGNSPLHF	TGTGCCAGCAGCGGACAGGGTAATTCACCCCTCCACTTT
TRBV11-2	-	TRBJ2-2	-	CASSLERSGELFF	TGTGCCAGCAGCTTAGAGAGATCCGGGGAGCTGTTTTTT
TRBV6-4	-	TRBJ1-2	-	CASSDSDRFGGYTF	TGTGCCAGCAGTGACTCAGACAGGTTCGGTGGCTACACCTTC
TRBV18	-	TRBJ2-7	-	CASSPSAGSPYEQYF	TGTGCCAGCTCACCATCGGCAGGGAGTCCCTACGAGCAGTACTTC
TRBV19	TRBD1	TRBJ1-6	-	CASRGEGARNSPLHF	TGTGCCAGTAGGGGAGAGGGGGCGCGAAATTCACCCCTCCACTTT
TRBV6-5	TRBD1	TRBJ1-2	-	CASSYRGRGYTF	TGTGCCAGCAGTTACAGGGGGCGAGGCTACACCTTC
TRBV5-4	TRBD1	TRBJ2-5	-	CASSPATGGWETQYF	TGTGCCAGCAGCCCGGCTACAGGGGGTTGGGAGACCCAGTACTTC
TRBV12-5	-	TRBJ1-2	-	CASGPPRGLGGGYTF	TGTGCTAGTGGTCCCCCCCGGGGGCTTGGTGGGGGCTACACCTTC
TRBV7-2	-	TRBJ1-4	many	CASSPTGLANEKLFF	TGTGCCAGCAGCCCTACAGGGCTGGCTAATGAAAAACTGTTTTTT
TRBV5-4	TRBD2	TRBJ2-1	once	CASSVSGSSYNEQFF	TGTGCCAGCAGCGTAAGCGGGAGCTCCTACAATGAGCAGTTCTTC
TRBV7-9	-	TRBJ2-5	few	CASSLARDQETQYF	TGTGCCAGCAGCTTAGCCAGGGACCAAGAGACCCAGTACTTC
TRBV6-2/TRBV6-3	-	TRBJ1-3	-	CASSSFTWTAKLGNTIYF	TGTGCCAGCAGCTCTTTCACCTGGACAGCTAAACTCGGAAACACCATATATTTT
TRBV15	TRBD2	TRBJ2-3	-	CATSRGERGGGTDTQYF	TGTGCCACCAGCAGAGGCGAGCGGGGGGGCGGCACAGATACGCAGTATTTT
TRBV5-1	-	TRBJ1-1	-	CASSPRQLNTEAFF	TGCGCCAGCAGTCCACGACAGCTGAACACTGAAGCTTTCTTT
TRBV7-2	TRBD2	TRBJ2-1	few	CASSPRGLGVDEQFF	TGTGCCAGCAGCCCGCGGGGACTAGGTGTCGATGAGCAGTTCTTC
TRBV5-8	TRBD1	TRBJ1-2	-	CASSSGGANYGYTF	TGTGCCAGCAGCTCAGGGGGAGCTAACTATGGCTACACCTTC
TRBV3-1/TRBV3-2	TRBD1	TRBJ1-6	-	CASSQDRDRVLNSPLHF	TGTGCCAGCAGCCAAGATCGGGACAGAGTATTAAATTCACCCCTCCACTTT
TRBV29-1	TRBD2	TRBJ2-1	-	CSVVSSGYNEQFF	TGCAGCGTTGTGTCTAGCGGATACAATGAGCAGTTCTTC
TRBV5-5	-	TRBJ2-7	-	CASSLGGSMGSYEQYF	TGTGCCAGCAGCTTGGGGGGCTCGATGGGCTCCTACGAGCAGTACTTC
TRBV5-1	-	TRBJ1-3	-	CASSAEGVGNTIYF	TGCGCCAGCAGCGCGGAGGGTGTCGGAAACACCATATATTTT
TRBV5-6	-	TRBJ1-4	-	CASSTRALTEKLFF	TGTGCCAGCAGCACTAGGGCCCTTACTGAAAAACTGTTTTTT
TRBV27	TRBD1	TRBJ2-7	-	CASSQTNRGNEQYF	TGTGCCAGCAGTCAAACGAACAGGGGCAACGAGCAGTACTTC
TRBV2	TRBD2	TRBJ2-7	-	CASSEGTSGGPYEQYF	TGTGCCAGCAGTGAAGGGACTAGCGGGGGACCCTACGAGCAGTACTTC
TRBV14	TRBD1	TRBJ2-1	-	CASSPGTGAGSSYNEQFF	TGTGCCAGCAGCCCCGGGACAGGGGCCGGGAGCTCCTACAATGAGCAGTTCTTC
TRBV20-1	-	TRBJ2-3	-	CSAEAGDTQYF	TGCAGTGCTGAAGCGGGTGATACGCAGTATTTT
TRBV7-9	-	TRBJ1-5	-	CASSSDGRNQPQHF	TGTGCCAGCAGCTCGGACGGACGCAATCAGCCCCAGCATTTT
TRBV5-1	TRBD2	TRBJ2-1	-	CASSSKAGGPYNEQFF	TGCGCCAGCAGCTCCAAAGCGGGGGGGCCCTACAATGAGCAGTTCTTC
TRBV4-1	-	TRBJ2-7	-	CASSQDPGRGYEQYF	TGCGCCAGCAGCCAAGATCCCGGACGGGGTTACGAGCAGTACTTC
TRBV3-1/TRBV3-2	-	TRBJ1-3	-	CASSQVAPKQGSINTIYF	TGTGCCAGCAGCCAAGTGGCGCCGAAACAGGGATCAATCAATACCATATATTTT
TRBV29-1	TRBD1	TRBJ1-4	-	CSAKYWTGLNEKLFF	TGCAGCGCCAAATACTGGACAGGGCTAAATGAAAAACTGTTTTTT